The clone carrying this T cell receptor (beta chain) showed up just a few times. CDR1 is SGDLS, CDR2 YYNGEE, per germline. The V and J ends lost 1 base and 8 bases, in that order; junction bases with no gene match: 7. The CDR3 consists of 16 residues. Researchers defined stable Graves' hyperthyroidism as no ophthalmopathy progression within 18 months. Recently diagnosed hyperthyroidism of less than 2 months' duration affected patients aged 18 to 65. This sample stems from a study of T cells in Graves' hyperthyroidism and ophthalmopathy. RNA transcripts provided the source from which TCR beta CDR3 regions were amplified. Using the HTBI primer set, a first-round RT-PCR was run on the TCR CDR3. TCRdb re-called the multiplex PCR reads through MiXCR, storing one row per CDR3 protein. This sample has about 700,000 distinct CDR3 sequences, with 12% to 15% found just once.

The source material was blood. The sequence derives from a young woman with Graves' hyperthyroidism. V is TRBV9 and J is TRBJ2-1, with TRBD1 matching over 12 bases. The CDR3 reads CASSVRGDRGPDEQFF. The CDR3 DNA is TGTGCCAGCAGCGTACGGGGGGACAGGGGGCCGGATGAGCAGTTCTTC.